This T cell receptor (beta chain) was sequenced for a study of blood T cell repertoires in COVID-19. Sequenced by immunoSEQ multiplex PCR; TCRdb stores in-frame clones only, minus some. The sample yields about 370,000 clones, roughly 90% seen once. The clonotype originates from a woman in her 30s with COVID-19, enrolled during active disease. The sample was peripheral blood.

The DNA for the CDR3 is TGTGCCAGCAGCTTGGTACCCAGCGGAGATACGCAGTATTTT. It yields the protein CASSLVPSGDTQYF. The chain combines TRBV5-4 with TRBJ2-3; D might be TRBD2 (5 bases). Trimming removed 0 bases at V and 5 bases at J, with 10 bases between. The germline CDR1 and CDR2 sequences are SGHNT and YYREEE (reference sequence). The CDR3 runs 14 residues. Full variable domain (missing parts from reference TRBV5-4 and TRBJ2-3): ETGVTQSPTHLIKTRGQQVTLRCSSQSGHNTVSWYQQALGQGPQFIFQYYREEENGRGNFPPRFSGLQFPNYSSELNVNALELDDSALYLCASSLVPSGDTQYFGPGTRLTVL.